Given below is one T cell receptor (beta chain) in context. Sequencing used immunoSEQ multiplex PCR; TCRdb keeps in-frame clones, though not all of them. Of 60,000 to 70,000 clones listed, approximately 86% are singletons. The data derive from a study of technical replicates of blood from a few donors. Losses at the gene ends were 5 bases for V and 5 bases for J; bases not matched to a gene: 8. Germline V lookup: CDR1 MNHNS, CDR2 SASEGT. The CDR3 is 15 residues long. This chain connects TRBV6-1 to TRBJ2-5; the match to TRBD2 covers 10 bases. Specimen: PBMCs. This clonotype originated in a human donor in good health. Some clones in this sample may be carry-over from other donors' samples. The CDR3 region is CASSLAGGGAETQYF. The CDR3 region has the DNA TGTGCCAGCAGTTTAGCGGGGGGAGGTGCGGAGACCCAGTACTTC.